The present entry profiles one TCR beta chain with its context. These data originate in a study of blood T cell repertoires in COVID-19. Background on the study: Specimens from acute and convalescent COVID-19 originated in the United States, Italy and Spain. T cells, B-cell-depleted T cells, or PBMCs provided the cDNA or gDNA that served as material.

In the original analysis: It was from reference gene primer amplification that nucleated cell counts were estimated. Libraries were prepared by immunoSEQ multiplex PCR; TCRdb keeps only in-frame clonotypes and omits some of them. That table gives V, J and clone size, and the DNA gave D and trimming. The sample yields 120,000 to 150,000 clones, 81% seen once. This CDR3 region has 13 residues. Germline assignment: CDR1 ENHRY and CDR2 SYGVKD. Deletions cut 6 bases from V and 2 bases from J, with 10 bases between. The source is a human donor with acute or convalescent COVID-19. The donor label of this sample is uncertain. Sequenced sample: peripheral blood. This chain uses TRBV10-3 with TRBJ1-1; no clear D. CDR3 in amino acids: CAISPYINTEAFF. CDR3 sequence (DNA): TGTGCCATCAGCCCGTACATCAACACTGAAGCTTTCTTT.